This T cell receptor (beta chain) was documented in a study of blood T cells in healthy people across ages. The study, taken as a whole, reports: Age brought a roughly linear fall in TCR beta diversity measured per million T cells.

Then a second PCR, running about 6 to 12 cycles, was carried out with a sample-barcoded 5' primer and a J-beta primer mix. One entry per CDR3 protein results from TCRdb running MiXCR on the 5' RACE reads. The sample lists some 710,000 distinct CDR3 sequences, 22% occurring once. Concerning this clonotype: Antigen unknown.

Germline V CDR1 and CDR2: SEHNR, FQNEAQ (reference sequence). The V and J ends lost 0 bases and 5 bases respectively, with 5 bases between them. This CDR3 region has 13 residues. The sample was blood. This receptor was identified in a man aged 65 to 79 in good health. The rearrangement uses TRBV7-9 and TRBJ2-1; the D is unclear. For the CDR3, the DNA is TGTGCCAGCAGCTTAGCGCTGGACAATGAGCAGTTCTTC. Translation: CASSLALDNEQFF.